The next 15 T cell receptor beta chains were all read from a single sample in a study of blood T cell repertoires in COVID-19. This table comes from immunoSEQ multiplex PCR, and its TCRdb copy is limited to in-frame clones, with some not included. The sample carries over 35,000 clones, 70% to 90% recorded once. Sequenced: peripheral blood. Receptor source: a human donor in a cohort sampled during active COVID-19.

The chain has TRBV6-4 and TRBJ1-2, with 9 bases lining up with TRBD1. Germline CDR1 reads MRHNA; CDR2 reads SNTAGT. Losses at the gene ends were 7 bases for V and 7 bases for J; bases not matched to a gene: 10. The CDR3 runs 14 residues. The DNA of the CDR3 is TGTGCCAGCATTACAGGGGGCCTTTCTTTTGGCTACACCTTC. It specifies CASITGGLSFGYTF.

This rearrangement joins TRBV18 to TRBJ2-1; D ambiguous. CDR3 length: 15 residues. Germline V lookup: CDR1 KGHSH, CDR2 LQKENI. Trimming removed 2 bases at V and 4 bases at J, with 12 bases between. CDR3 nucleotides: TGTGCCAGCTCACCAGCCCAGCGCGTATACAATGAGCAGTTCTTC. It is translated as CASSPAQRVYNEQFF.

The chain carries TRBV7-2 and TRBJ1-2; D is unclear. V was cut by 2 bases and J by 7 bases, with 17 bases left in between. Germline CDR1 SGHTA, CDR2 FQGNSA. This CDR3 is 15 amino acids long. Here the CDR3 reads CASSLTAEPAFGYTF. The DNA of the CDR3 is TGTGCCAGCAGCTTAACCGCGGAGCCGGCCTTTGGCTACACCTTC. Full variable domain (remainder filled in from reference TRBV7-2 and TRBJ1-2): GAGVSQSPSNKVTEKGKDVELRCDPISGHTALYWYRQSLGQGLEFLIYFQGNSAPDKSGLPSDRFSAERTGGSVSTLTIQRTQQEDSAVYLCASSLTAEPAFGYTFGSGTRLTVV.

V is TRBV15 and J is TRBJ2-3, with TRBD2 matching over 10 bases. Germline values: CDR1 LNHNV, CDR2 YYDKDF (reference sequence). V trimming: 3 bases; J trimming: 4 bases; junction bases outside the gene matches: 7. This CDR3 contains 16 residues. In DNA form, the CDR3 reads TGTGCCACCAGCAGCAGCGGGAGGGCCTCCGCAGATACGCAGTATTTT. As protein: CATSSSGRASADTQYF.

The chain carries TRBV7-8 and TRBJ2-7, with TRBD1 matching over 8 bases. Germline-derived CDR1 and CDR2 are SGHVS and FQNEAQ. The length of the CDR3 is 12 residues. V lost 5 bases, J lost 6 bases, and 3 bases stayed unmatched. CDR3 loop: CASSATGGEQYF. The DNA of the CDR3 is TGTGCCAGCAGCGCAACAGGGGGCGAGCAGTACTTC.

The CDR3, as DNA: TGTGCCTCCGACAGGGTCTACACTGAAGCTTTCTTT. Its translation is CASDRVYTEAFF. This sequence joins TRBV30 and TRBJ1-1, with 7 bases lining up with TRBD1. The germline V gene has CDR1 GTSNPN and CDR2 SVGIG (reference sequence). The CDR3 runs to 12 residues. Trimming at V came to 7 bases and at J to 3 bases, leaving 5 bases not matched to a gene.

V is TRBV28 and J is TRBJ1-1, with 9 bases matching TRBD1. CDR3 length: 14 amino acids. V lost 6 bases and J lost 4; bases outside the gene matches: 6. CDR1 is MDHEN and CDR2 is SYDVKM in the germline V gene. DNA of the CDR3: TGTGCCAGCAGCCTGACAGGGGGGACCACTGAAGCTTTCTTT. It yields the protein CASSLTGGTTEAFF.

This chain uses TRBV4-3 with TRBJ2-5; 13 bases agree with TRBD2. With V trimmed by 0 bases and J by 9 bases, 1 base remained unmatched. The germline gives CDR1 LGHNA, CDR2 YSLEER. The CDR3 sequence is 14 residues long. The CDR3 sequence is CASSQELAGGAQYF. DNA for the CDR3: TGCGCCAGCAGCCAAGAACTAGCGGGAGGGGCCCAGTACTTC.

The chain employs TRBV6-1 and TRBJ1-1; no reliable D call. Germline V gene lookup returns CDR1 MNHNS and CDR2 SASEGT. V gave up 1 base and J gave up 9 bases, with 18 bases separating them. The CDR3 spans 15 residues. CDR3: CASSEENFRAGKAFF. CDR3 DNA: TGTGCCAGCAGTGAAGAAAATTTTAGGGCGGGGAAAGCTTTCTTT.

This rearrangement joins TRBV2 to TRBJ2-7; D is possibly TRBD1 (6 bases). The germline V and J ends were trimmed by 4 bases and 6 bases, with 16 bases remaining between them. Germline assignment: CDR1 SNHLY and CDR2 FYNNEI. There are 14 residues in the CDR3. For the CDR3, the DNA is TGTGCCAGCAGTGTCATACAGGGATTAGGCGAGCAGTACTTC. Protein: CASSVIQGLGEQYF. Variable domain in full (rest from reference TRBV2 and TRBJ2-7): EPEVTQTPSHQVTQMGQEVILRCVPISNHLYFYWYRQILGQKVEFLVSFYNNEISEKSEIFDDQFSVERPDGSNFTLKIRSTKLEDSAMYFCASSVIQGLGEQYFGPGTRLTVT.

The J gene is TRBJ2-5, the V gene TRBV10-3, with 7 bases fitting TRBD2. V lost 9 bases and J lost 4; bases outside the gene matches: 14. The CDR3 is made up of 15 amino acids. Germline V gene lookup returns CDR1 ENHRY and CDR2 SYGVKD. In DNA form, the CDR3 reads TGTGCCATTTCTCCGGGGGGAGCGGGAAGAGAGACCCAGTACTTC. It specifies CAISPGGAGRETQYF.

This clone has only one observation. The chain recombines TRBV5-4 with TRBJ2-4; 7 bases are a match to TRBD2. This CDR3 has 12 amino acids. Per the germline V gene, CDR1 is SGHNT and CDR2 is YYREEE (reference sequence). CDR3 DNA sequence: TGTGCTGCGAGGGGCGGGAGCAACATTCAGTACTTC. This encodes CAARGGSNIQYF.

The CDR3 nucleotides read TGTGCCAGCAGCTTAGCCTCCGGGACAGGGGCTGAAAAACTGTTTTTT. Translation: CASSLASGTGAEKLFF. The chain has TRBV7-9 and TRBJ1-4, with 10 bases fitting TRBD1. Germline V gene sequence: CDR1 SEHNR, CDR2 FQNEAQ (reference sequence). J lost 7 bases, V lost 0 bases, and 5 bases had no gene match. This CDR3 comprises 16 residues.

This chain connects TRBV20-1 to TRBJ2-4; 16 bases are shared with TRBD2. Germline trimming cut 3 bases from V and 7 bases from J; bases unmatched to any gene: 3. Germline loops: CDR1 DFQATT, CDR2 SNEGSKA (reference sequence). This CDR3 is built from 15 residues. CDR3 region: CSASGTSGRGNIQYF. In DNA, the CDR3 is TGCAGTGCTAGTGGGACTAGCGGGAGGGGGAACATTCAGTACTTC.

This chain connects TRBV12-5 to TRBJ1-3; tentative D call: TRBD1 (6 bases). The CDR3 has 14 residues. The germline gives CDR1 LGHNT, CDR2 FRNRAP. The V and J ends lost 1 base and 2 bases respectively, with 6 bases between them. The CDR3 region has the DNA TGTGCTAGTGGTTTGGGGACAGCTGGAAACACCATATATTTT. This codes for CASGLGTAGNTIYF. The full variable domain, rest sourced from reference TRBV12-5 and TRBJ1-3, is DARVTQTPRHKVTEMGQEVTMRCQPILGHNTVFWYRQTMMQGLELLAYFRNRAPLDDSGMPKDRFSAEMPDATLATLKIQPSEPRDSAVYFCASGLGTAGNTIYFGEGSWLTVV.